This is a list of T cell receptor beta chains from one sample in a study of blood T cell repertoires in COVID-19. Libraries were prepared by immunoSEQ multiplex PCR; TCRdb keeps only in-frame clonotypes and omits some of them. This sample has 300,000 or so clones, with about 85% found just once. The specimen sequenced was PBMCs or T cells enriched from blood (not recorded which). Receptors originate from a woman aged 25 to 39 who had recovered from COVID-19. CDR3s include the opening cysteine and the closing phenylalanine or tryptophan. The order of the fields is clone size, J gene, V gene, D gene, CDR3 protein, CDR3 DNA. D genes are given only for firm matches. Part of the rows lack a size; the others show once, few, many or a class for expanded clones.

>.|TRBJ1-5|TRBV5-1|TRBD1
CASSLDPGQGYQPQHF
TGCGCCAGCAGCTTGGATCCGGGACAGGGATATCAGCCCCAGCATTTT
>.|TRBJ1-6|TRBV3-1/TRBV3-2|TRBD1
CASSLPGQVNSPLHF
TGTGCCAGCAGCCTCCCGGGACAGGTGAATTCACCCCTCCACTTT
>.|TRBJ2-1|TRBV7-3|TRBD1
CASSLTGDTYNEQFF
TGTGCCAGCAGTTTGACAGGGGATACCTACAATGAGCAGTTCTTC
>.|TRBJ1-5|TRBV30|.
CAWSGGDNQPQHF
TGTGCCTGGTCGGGTGGTGACAATCAGCCCCAGCATTTT
>.|TRBJ2-1|TRBV11-1|TRBD2
CASSLAGGYNNEQFF
TGTGCCAGCAGCTTGGCGGGGGGGTATAATAATGAGCAGTTCTTC
>.|TRBJ1-1|TRBV10-1|TRBD1
CASSRTGSTEAFF
TGCGCCAGCTCGCGGACAGGGAGCACTGAAGCTTTCTTT
>.|TRBJ2-3|TRBV6-2/TRBV6-3|.
CASSYPSTLTDTQYF
TGTGCCAGCAGTTACCCGTCAACACTAACAGATACGCAGTATTTT
>few|TRBJ1-1|TRBV2|.
CASRWQQGSSTEAFF
TGTGCCAGCAGGTGGCAGCAGGGGTCCAGCACTGAAGCTTTCTTT
>.|TRBJ2-3|TRBV9|.
CASSFRGADTQYF
TGTGCCAGCAGCTTCAGGGGTGCAGATACGCAGTATTTT
>.|TRBJ2-5|TRBV7-9|TRBD1
CASSLKGGRGLQETQYF
TGTGCCAGCAGCTTAAAAGGAGGCAGGGGGCTCCAAGAGACCCAGTACTTC
>.|TRBJ2-3|TRBV10-3|.
CAISEGGRADTQYF
TGTGCCATCAGTGAAGGAGGCCGAGCAGATACGCAGTATTTT
>.|TRBJ1-5|TRBV5-8|.
CASSGRVWGSNQPQHF
TGTGCCAGCAGCGGCAGGGTGTGGGGTAGCAATCAGCCCCAGCATTTT
>.|TRBJ1-2|TRBV14|TRBD1
CASSSGTGTYGYTF
TGTGCCAGCAGCTCTGGGACAGGTACCTATGGCTACACCTTC
>.|TRBJ1-1|TRBV14|TRBD1
CASSHRTGGNTEAFF
TGTGCCAGCAGCCATCGGACAGGGGGGAACACTGAAGCTTTCTTT
>.|TRBJ1-1|TRBV5-1|TRBD1
CASSPWDRGHTEAFF
TGCGCCAGCAGCCCCTGGGACAGGGGGCACACTGAAGCTTTCTTT
>.|TRBJ2-7|TRBV12-3/TRBV12-4|.
CASSFGVPREQYF
TGTGCCAGCAGTTTCGGGGTTCCCAGGGAGCAGTACTTC
>.|TRBJ1-2|TRBV27|.
CASSPTAWANYGYTF
TGTGCCAGCAGTCCCACGGCCTGGGCGAACTATGGCTACACCTTC
>.|TRBJ1-3|TRBV2|.
CASSARDRTTGNTIYF
TGTGCCAGCAGTGCCCGCGACAGGACCACTGGAAACACCATATATTTT
>.|TRBJ1-1|TRBV6-1|.
CASSDQPGGYGMNTEAFF
TGTGCCAGCAGTGACCAGCCGGGAGGGTACGGTATGAACACTGAAGCTTTCTTT
>.|TRBJ2-3|TRBV29-1|.
CSVKRAGTDTQYF
TGCAGCGTTAAGAGGGCTGGCACAGATACGCAGTATTTT
>.|TRBJ2-3|TRBV7-2|.
CASSLGPRGLSTDTQYF
TGTGCCAGCAGCTTAGGCCCCAGGGGCCTTAGCACAGATACGCAGTATTTT
>.|TRBJ2-7|TRBV7-2|TRBD2
CASSFGLAGSAGKYEQYF
TGTGCCAGCAGCTTTGGCCTAGCGGGCTCCGCGGGGAAGTACGAGCAGTACTTC
>.|TRBJ1-3|TRBV6-1|.
CASSEYGGVTGNTIYF
TGTGCCAGCAGTGAATATGGCGGGGTAACTGGAAACACCATATATTTT
>.|TRBJ1-1|TRBV9|TRBD1
CASSKRQGSSIAFF
TGTGCCAGCAGCAAAAGACAGGGCTCCTCGATAGCTTTCTTT
>once|TRBJ2-3|TRBV27|TRBD2
CASSTRTSGGADTQYF
TGTGCCAGCAGTACAAGGACTAGCGGGGGCGCAGATACGCAGTATTTT
>.|TRBJ1-3|TRBV5-5|TRBD1
CASSWGTADSGNTIYF
TGTGCCAGCAGCTGGGGGACAGCCGACTCTGGAAACACCATATATTTT
>.|TRBJ2-3|TRBV9|.
CASSVVSSTDTQYF
TGTGCCAGCAGCGTAGTTAGCAGCACAGATACGCAGTATTTT
>.|TRBJ2-5|TRBV10-2|.
CASSDVPGLETQYF
TGCGCCAGCAGTGACGTGCCAGGGTTAGAGACCCAGTACTTC
>.|TRBJ1-5|TRBV2|TRBD1
CASSLTGGLSNQPQHF
TGTGCCAGCAGTTTGACAGGGGGCCTAAGCAATCAGCCCCAGCATTTT
>once|TRBJ2-1|TRBV6-5|TRBD1
CASSYSGTGVYNEQFF
TGTGCCAGCAGTTACTCCGGGACAGGGGTATACAATGAGCAGTTCTTC
>.|TRBJ2-3|TRBV7-2|.
CASSLDFYTDTQYF
TGTGCCAGCAGCTTAGATTTCTATACGGATACGCAGTATTTT
>.|TRBJ1-2|TRBV4-3|.
CASSQDPRRGFGGYTF
TGCGCCAGCAGCCAAGATCCTCGAAGAGGGTTCGGCGGCTACACCTTC
>.|TRBJ1-2|TRBV6-5|.
CAGARQLSNYGYTF
TGTGCCGGCGCGCGACAGCTATCCAACTATGGCTACACCTTC
>.|TRBJ1-1|TRBV4-2|.
CASSQDWWGVGTEAFF
TGTGCCAGCAGCCAAGATTGGTGGGGGGTGGGCACTGAAGCTTTCTTT
>.|TRBJ1-2|TRBV30|TRBD1
CAWSPGDSYGYTF
TGTGCCTGGAGCCCGGGGGACAGTTATGGCTACACCTTC